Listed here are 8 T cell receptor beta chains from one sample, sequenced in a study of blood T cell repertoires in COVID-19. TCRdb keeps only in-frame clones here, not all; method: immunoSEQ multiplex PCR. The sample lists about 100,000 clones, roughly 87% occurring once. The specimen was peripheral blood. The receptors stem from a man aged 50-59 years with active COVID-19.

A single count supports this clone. CDR3 in DNA: TGCGCCACCAGGGCGGTTAGCTCCTATAATTCACCCCTCCACTTT. Its translation: CATRAVSSYNSPLHF. V is TRBV5-1 and J is TRBJ1-6; tentative D call: TRBD1 (5 bases). CDR1 SGHRS and CDR2 YFSETQ come from the germline V gene. V lost 9 bases, J lost 0 bases, and 13 bases lay in between. The CDR3 loop spans 15 amino acids.

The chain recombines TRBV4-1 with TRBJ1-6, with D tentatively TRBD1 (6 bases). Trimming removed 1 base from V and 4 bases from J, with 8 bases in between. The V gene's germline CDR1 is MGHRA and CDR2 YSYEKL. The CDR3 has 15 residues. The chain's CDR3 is CASSQVGQYNSPLHF. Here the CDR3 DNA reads TGCGCCAGCAGCCAAGTCGGACAGTATAATTCACCCCTCCACTTT.

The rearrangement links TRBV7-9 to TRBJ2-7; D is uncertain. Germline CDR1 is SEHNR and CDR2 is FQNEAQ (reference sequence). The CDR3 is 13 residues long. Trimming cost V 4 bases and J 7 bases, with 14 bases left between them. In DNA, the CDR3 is TGTGCCAGCAGCTCACAGACGGTGACGGAGCAGTACTTC. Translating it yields CASSSQTVTEQYF.

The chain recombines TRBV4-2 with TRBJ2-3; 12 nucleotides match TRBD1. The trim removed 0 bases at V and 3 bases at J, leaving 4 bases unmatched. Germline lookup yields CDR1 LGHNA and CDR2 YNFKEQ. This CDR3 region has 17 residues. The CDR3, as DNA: TGTGCCAGCAGCCAAGAGGGACAGGGGGCAGTAACAGATACGCAGTATTTT. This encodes CASSQEGQGAVTDTQYF.

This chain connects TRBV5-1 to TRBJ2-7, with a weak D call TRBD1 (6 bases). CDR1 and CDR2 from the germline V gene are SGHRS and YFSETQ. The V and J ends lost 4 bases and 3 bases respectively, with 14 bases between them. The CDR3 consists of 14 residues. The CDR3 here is CASSLQGLDYEQYF. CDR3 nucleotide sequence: TGCGCCAGCAGCCTCCAGGGGTTAGACTACGAGCAGTACTTC.

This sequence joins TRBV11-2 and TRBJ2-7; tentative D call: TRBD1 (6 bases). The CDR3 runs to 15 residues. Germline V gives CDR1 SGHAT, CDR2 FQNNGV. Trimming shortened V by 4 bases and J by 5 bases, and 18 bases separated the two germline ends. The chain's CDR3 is CASSSPLSQGDEQYF. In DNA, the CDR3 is TGTGCCAGCAGCTCACCCCTATCACAGGGCGACGAGCAGTACTTC.

The chain's CDR3 is CASSLDPGTGVGSPLHF. DNA for the CDR3: TGCGCCAGCAGCTTGGACCCTGGGACAGGGGTCGGATCACCCCTCCACTTT. The chain joins TRBV5-1 to TRBJ1-6; 10 nucleotides match TRBD1. The trim removed 0 bases at V and 10 bases at J, leaving 10 bases unmatched. Looked up from germline, CDR1 is SGHRS and CDR2 is YFSETQ. The CDR3 sequence is 17 residues long.

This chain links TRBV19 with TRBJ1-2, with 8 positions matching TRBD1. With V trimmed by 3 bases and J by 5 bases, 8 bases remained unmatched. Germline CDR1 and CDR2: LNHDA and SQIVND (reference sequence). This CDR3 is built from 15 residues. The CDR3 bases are TGTGCCAGTAGTATGTACGACAGGGGAGAATATGGCTACACCTTC. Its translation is CASSMYDRGEYGYTF.